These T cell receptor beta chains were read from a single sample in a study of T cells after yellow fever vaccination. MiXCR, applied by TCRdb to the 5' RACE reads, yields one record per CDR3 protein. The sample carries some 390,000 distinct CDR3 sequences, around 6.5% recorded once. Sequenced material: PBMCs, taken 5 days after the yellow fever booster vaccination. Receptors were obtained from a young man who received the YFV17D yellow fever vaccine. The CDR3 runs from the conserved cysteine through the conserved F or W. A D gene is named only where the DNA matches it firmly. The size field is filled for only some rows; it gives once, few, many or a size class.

CASSHPTSGRSEQYF	TGTGCCAGCAGCCACCCAACTAGCGGGAGATCCGAGCAGTACTTC	TRBJ2-7	.	TRBV3-1	TRBD2
CASPPGRTFSRGNEQFF	TGCGCCAGCCCCCCGGGACGCACATTTTCCCGCGGGAATGAGCAGTTCTTC	TRBJ2-1	few	TRBV23-1	.
CSASYFQEQYF	TGCAGTGCTAGCTACTTCCAGGAGCAGTACTTC	TRBJ2-7	few	TRBV20-1	.
CASSAGTAQETQYF	TGTGCCAGCAGCGCAGGGACAGCCCAAGAGACCCAGTACTTC	TRBJ2-5	.	TRBV9	TRBD1
CASSSLAGGPHEQYF	TGCGCCAGCAGCTCACTAGCGGGAGGACCCCACGAGCAGTACTTC	TRBJ2-7	.	TRBV5-1	TRBD2
CASSLTLGQGRTEAFF	TGTGCCAGCAGTTTAACCTTGGGACAGGGACGAACTGAAGCTTTCTTT	TRBJ1-1	many	TRBV12-3/TRBV12-4	TRBD1
CASSVGVRYNTEAFF	TGTGCCAGCAGCGTAGGAGTTCGGTACAACACTGAAGCTTTCTTT	TRBJ1-1	many	TRBV9	.
CASSPPGTSGREYNEQFF	TGTGCCAGCTCACCACCCGGGACTAGCGGGAGGGAATACAATGAGCAGTTCTTC	TRBJ2-1	few	TRBV18	TRBD2
CSALRGALEGDAIYF	TGCAGTGCTCTAAGGGGGGCATTAGAAGGGGACGCCATATATTTT	TRBJ1-3	few	TRBV20-1	.
CASGTGWGEQYF	TGTGCCAGCGGTACGGGGTGGGGCGAGCAGTACTTC	TRBJ2-7	many	TRBV6-2/TRBV6-3	.
CASSLVAARAYEQYF	TGTGCCAGCAGCTTAGTAGCGGCCCGGGCATACGAGCAGTACTTC	TRBJ2-7	many	TRBV7-2	.
CASSLRVGGQATVLSSCEQYF	TGTGCCAGCAGCTTAAGGGTCGGTGGACAGGCGACAGTCCTCTCATCCTGCGAGCAGTACTTC	TRBJ2-7	once	TRBV11-1	TRBD1
CATSSDRYYEQYF	TGTGCCACCAGCAGTGACAGGTACTACGAGCAGTACTTC	TRBJ2-7	few	TRBV15	.
CASSRTGYSNQPQHF	TGTGCCAGTAGTAGGACAGGGTATAGCAATCAGCCCCAGCATTTT	TRBJ1-5	many	TRBV19	TRBD1
CASSSGTVGNQPQHF	TGTGCCAGCAGTTCCGGGACAGTGGGCAATCAGCCCCAGCATTTT	TRBJ1-5	few	TRBV27	TRBD1
CASSQLANTEAFF	TGCGCCAGCAGCCAACTGGCGAACACTGAAGCTTTCTTT	TRBJ1-1	.	TRBV4-3	.
CSARALAGLPGEQFF	TGCAGTGCTAGAGCGCTAGCGGGCCTCCCTGGTGAGCAGTTCTTC	TRBJ2-1	many	TRBV20-1	TRBD2
CAMPDRDDNEQFF	TGTGCCATGCCGGACAGGGACGACAATGAGCAGTTCTTC	TRBJ2-1	.	TRBV24-1	TRBD1
CSAHGTSSYEQYF	TGCAGTGCTCACGGGACTAGCTCCTACGAGCAGTACTTC	TRBJ2-7	many	TRBV20-1	TRBD2
CASSQITGSEQYF	TGTGCCAGCAGCCAAATCACAGGGAGCGAGCAGTACTTC	TRBJ2-7	few	TRBV3-1	.
CSATLSGGSYEQYF	TGCAGTGCTACCCTCAGCGGTGGGTCCTACGAGCAGTACTTC	TRBJ2-7	many	TRBV20-1	.
CASSFLSRRVPGANVLTF	TGCGCCAGCAGCTTTTTATCTCGTCGGGTTCCCGGGGCCAACGTCCTGACTTTC	TRBJ2-6	few	TRBV5-1	.
CASSPGQFHNEQFF	TGTGCCAGCAGTCCCGGACAGTTCCACAATGAGCAGTTCTTC	TRBJ2-1	many	TRBV12-3/TRBV12-4	.
CASSPFGTQVDGYTF	TGTGCCAGCAGCCCCTTCGGGACACAAGTCGATGGCTACACCTTC	TRBJ1-2	few	TRBV5-6	.
CASSSLGVTDTQYF	TGTGCCAGCAGCTCCCTAGGGGTCACAGATACGCAGTATTTT	TRBJ2-3	many	TRBV7-9	.
CASRPMASGAYQETQYF	TGTGCCAGCAGACCCATGGCTAGCGGGGCGTACCAAGAGACCCAGTACTTC	TRBJ2-5	few	TRBV7-2	TRBD2
CASSPDQGQNTEAFF	TGTGCCAGCAGCCCGGACCAGGGACAGAACACTGAAGCTTTCTTT	TRBJ1-1	.	TRBV5-4	.